These 18 T cell receptor beta chains were all obtained from the same sample, sequenced in a study of blood T cell repertoires in COVID-19. Some clones are missing from TCRdb's copy, which holds only in-frame ones; the method was immunoSEQ multiplex PCR. This table holds 120,000 to 150,000 clones, about 91% found once. The sample consisted of peripheral blood. All receptors come from a woman in her 50s with acute or convalescent COVID-19.

The chain combines TRBV6-1 with TRBJ1-5; 7 nucleotides agree with TRBD1. The CDR3 is 16 amino acids. Germline CDR1 reads MNHNS; CDR2 reads SASEGT. The junction had 7 bases not matched to a gene; V was cut back by 0 bases and J by 5 bases. For the CDR3, the DNA is TGTGCCAGCAGTGAAGCCCGGACAGGTGGAGATCAGCCCCAGCATTTT. This translates into CASSEARTGGDQPQHF.

The V gene is TRBV6-5, the J gene TRBJ1-1; weak D call: TRBD1 (6 bases). Per the germline V gene, CDR1 is MNHEY and CDR2 is SVGAGI. V gave up 6 bases and J gave up 5 bases, with 19 bases separating them. The CDR3 has 15 residues. This CDR3 reads CASRKNPGEGTEAFF. For the CDR3, the DNA is TGTGCCAGCAGGAAGAACCCAGGGGAAGGAACTGAAGCTTTCTTT.

The V and J genes are TRBV28 and TRBJ2-7, with TRBD2 matching 10 bases. The germline gives CDR1 MDHEN, CDR2 SYDVKM. The CDR3 spans 19 residues. After removal of 5 bases from V and 3 bases from J, the junction contained 19 bases not matched to a gene. The CDR3 coding sequence is TGTGCCAGCAGTAGACGCTATGGGTTGAGGCTAGCGGGGGACTACGAGCAGTACTTC. Amino acid sequence: CASSRRYGLRLAGDYEQYF.

The chain recombines TRBV4-2 with TRBJ2-1; 14 bases fit TRBD2. Looked up from germline, CDR1 is LGHNA and CDR2 is YNFKEQ. The ends lost 4 bases at V and 0 bases at J; junction bases unmatched: 8. The CDR3 is 19 residues long. The DNA for the CDR3 is TGTGCCAGCAGCCCGCCGGGACTAGCGGGAGAAAGCTCCTACAATGAGCAGTTCTTC. Translating gives CASSPPGLAGESSYNEQFF.

This chain connects TRBV6-5 to TRBJ2-5; 8 nucleotides agree with TRBD1. The length of the CDR3 is 15 residues. V dropped 6 bases and J dropped 5; count of bases not matched to a gene: 11. Germline V gene data show CDR1 as MNHEY and CDR2 as SVGAGI. The CDR3 spells CASSPAGQGGETQYF. In DNA form, the CDR3 reads TGTGCCAGCAGCCCAGCCGGACAGGGTGGGGAGACCCAGTACTTC.

The CDR3 protein is CASTPSRAQPQHF. CDR3 in DNA: TGTGCCAGCACCCCGAGCAGGGCTCAGCCCCAGCATTTT. V gene TRBV12-3 or TRBV12-4 combines with J gene TRBJ1-5; tentative D call: TRBD1 (5 bases). The CDR3 is made up of 13 amino acids. Trimming shortened V by 7 bases and J by 6 bases, and 13 bases separated the two germline ends.

This chain uses TRBV2 with TRBJ2-5, with 9 bases aligning to TRBD2. This CDR3 is 15 amino acids long. V lost 7 bases to trimming and J lost 4 bases; unmatched junction nucleotides: 10. Germline values: CDR1 SNHLY, CDR2 FYNNEI. Written as DNA, the CDR3 is TGTGCCAGCAACAGTGGCGGGAGGGCCTCAGAGACCCAGTACTTC. Amino acids: CASNSGGRASETQYF.

This sequence joins TRBV7-6 and TRBJ2-7; no definite D call. V was pared by 5 bases and J by 2 bases, with 10 bases between. This CDR3 has 13 residues. Germline loops: CDR1 SGHVS, CDR2 FNYEAQ. The CDR3 here is CASSTSRTYEQYF. CDR3 DNA: TGTGCCAGCAGCACTTCGAGAACCTACGAGCAGTACTTC. The full variable domain, with the rest looked up from reference TRBV7-6 and TRBJ2-7, is GAGVSQSPRYKVTKRGQDVALRCDPISGHVSLYWYRQALGQGPEFLTYFNYEAQQDKSGLPNDRFSAERPEGSISTLTIQRTEQRDSAMYRCASSTSRTYEQYFGPGTRLTVT.

The genes are TRBV6-2 or TRBV6-3 and TRBJ2-3; D remains ambiguous. The CDR3 sequence is 13 residues long. CDR1 is MNHEY and CDR2 is SVGEGT in the germline V gene. V shed 2 bases and J shed 6 bases, with 9 bases lying between them. The CDR3 DNA is TGTGCCAGCAGTTACGGAGTTTCGGATACGCAGTATTTT. Translated: CASSYGVSDTQYF.

The V call is TRBV5-1, the J call TRBJ2-1; D not certain. V lost 0 bases and J 7 bases, leaving 5 bases between the germline ends. CDR1 is SGHRS and CDR2 is YFSETQ in the germline V gene. This CDR3 contains 12 residues. The CDR3 protein is CASSLGANEQFF. CDR3 bases: TGCGCCAGCAGCTTGGGGGCGAATGAGCAGTTCTTC.

The chain employs TRBV11-3 and TRBJ2-2; TRBD1 matches 11 bases. Germline CDR1 reads SGHNT; CDR2 reads YENEEA. The CDR3 contains 16 residues. Trimming at V came to 5 bases and at J to 7 bases, leaving 9 bases not matched to a gene. The CDR3: CASSRGTGGRGGELFF. DNA for the CDR3: TGTGCCAGCAGCCGCGGGACAGGGGGTCGAGGCGGGGAGCTGTTTTTT.

This chain links TRBV10-3 with TRBJ1-1; D possibly corresponds to TRBD1 (6 bases). With 3 bases removed from V and 4 bases from J, the gap between germline ends came to 15 bases. CDR1 is ENHRY, CDR2 SYGVKD, per germline. The CDR3 is 15 amino acids. The CDR3 DNA is TGTGCCATCAGTGACGGGACACCCTCTGGCACTGAAGCTTTCTTT. Translated, it gives CAISDGTPSGTEAFF.

This clone was seen more than once but under ten times. The chain links TRBV6-5 to TRBJ2-7; TRBD2 aligns across 9 bases. V lost 6 bases, J lost 1 base, and 7 bases stayed unmatched. Per germline, CDR1 MNHEY and CDR2 SVGAGI. CDR3 length: 15 residues. The CDR3, as DNA: TGTGCCAGCAGCCCAGGAGCGGGGGGTTCCTACGAGCAGTACTTC. Translation: CASSPGAGGSYEQYF.

This sequence joins TRBV6-5 and TRBJ2-1, with 7 bases fitting TRBD2. The CDR3 runs to 15 residues. Losses at the gene ends were 6 bases for V and 2 bases for J; bases not matched to a gene: 7. The germline CDR1 and CDR2 sequences are MNHEY and SVGAGI. CDR3 DNA: TGTGCCAGCAGCCTCGGCGGGGGTCCCTACAATGAGCAGTTCTTC. The encoded protein is CASSLGGGPYNEQFF.

The J gene is TRBJ1-3, the V gene TRBV6-6; D gene unclear. V was cut by 0 bases and J by 0 bases, with 9 bases left in between. Per germline, CDR1 MNHNY and CDR2 SVGAGI (reference sequence). This CDR3 region has 16 residues. Here the CDR3 reads CASSYSSRNSGNTIYF. The CDR3 nucleotides are TGTGCCAGCAGTTACTCGTCGAGGAACTCTGGAAACACCATATATTTT.

This chain's CDR3 is CASSYATRGYQETQYF. The DNA for the CDR3 is TGTGCCAGCAGTTACGCTACTAGGGGGTACCAAGAGACCCAGTACTTC. The chain uses TRBV6-5 and TRBJ2-5; weak D call: TRBD1 (6 bases). Germline CDR1 is MNHEY and CDR2 is SVGAGI. V was cut by 2 bases and J by 0 bases, with 13 bases left in between. This CDR3 comprises 16 residues.

The V gene is TRBV19, the J gene TRBJ1-6, with unresolved D. V was pared by 7 bases and J by 3 bases, with 16 bases between. The CDR3 totals 16 residues. CDR1 is LNHDA and CDR2 is SQIVND in the germline V gene (reference sequence). This chain's CDR3 is CASKFSGPGYNSPLHF. The DNA of the CDR3 is TGTGCCAGTAAATTTTCAGGCCCAGGCTATAATTCACCCCTCCACTTT.

V and J are TRBV5-1 and TRBJ2-1, with D possibly TRBD2 on 5 matching bases. Germline V gives CDR1 SGHRS, CDR2 YFSETQ. The CDR3 covers 12 residues. The V end was cut by 6 bases, the J end by 15 bases, with 19 bases between. The CDR3: CASTNLGELVFF. The CDR3 DNA reads as TGCGCCAGCACAAACCTCGGGGAGCTTGTGTTCTTC.